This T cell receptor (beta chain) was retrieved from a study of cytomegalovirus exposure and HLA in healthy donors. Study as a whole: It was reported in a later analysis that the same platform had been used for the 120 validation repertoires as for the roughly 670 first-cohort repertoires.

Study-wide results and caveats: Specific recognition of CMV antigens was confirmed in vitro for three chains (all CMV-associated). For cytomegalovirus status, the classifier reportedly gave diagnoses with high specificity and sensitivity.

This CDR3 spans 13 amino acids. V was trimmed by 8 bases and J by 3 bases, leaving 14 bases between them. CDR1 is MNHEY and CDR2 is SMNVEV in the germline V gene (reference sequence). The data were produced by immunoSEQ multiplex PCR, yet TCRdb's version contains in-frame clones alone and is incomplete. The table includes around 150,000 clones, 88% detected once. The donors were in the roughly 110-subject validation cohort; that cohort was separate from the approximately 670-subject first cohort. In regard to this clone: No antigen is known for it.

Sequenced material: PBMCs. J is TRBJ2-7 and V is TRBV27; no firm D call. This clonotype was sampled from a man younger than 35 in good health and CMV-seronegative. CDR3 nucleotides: TGTGCCAGCTGGCGTCCAGGTGTCTACGAGCAGTACTTC. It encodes CASWRPGVYEQYF.